A single sample gave rise to the 2 T cell receptor beta chains below, sequenced in a study of T cell changes during pregnancy in multiple sclerosis. Generated by immunoSEQ multiplex PCR, the TCRdb table keeps only in-frame clones and is missing some. The sample contains roughly 49,000 clones, roughly 92% of which appear only once. The sample here was CD4+ T cells from peripheral blood mononuclear cells, taken in the second trimester of pregnancy. The source is a female donor in good health, enrolled as a control in a pregnancy study.

The count of this clone is one. One end of the junction does not line up with germline, which may come from a read error. Distinct nucleotide sequences in the sample also encode this CDR3. The CDR3 is CASSYRGRNEKLFF. CDR3 in DNA: TGTGCCAGCAGCTACAGGGGCCGAAATGAGAAACTGTTTTTT. The chain is built from TRBV5-4 and TRBJ1-4; 7 bases are shared with TRBD1. From germline, CDR1 is SGHNT and CDR2 YYREEE (reference sequence). The CDR3 totals 14 residues.

This chain joins TRBV7-9 and TRBJ2-3, with a possible D match to TRBD1 (5 bases). This CDR3 has 12 amino acids. The V gene lost 5 bases and the J gene lost 10 bases, with 13 bases spanning the gap. The germline V gene encodes CDR1 SEHNR and CDR2 FQNEAQ (reference sequence). The CDR3 coding sequence is TGTGCCAGCAGCGCTCTTGAAGGGGCGCAGTATTTT. Translating gives CASSALEGAQYF. Based on the CDR3 plus reference TRBV7-9 and TRBJ2-3, the full variable domain is DTGVSQNPRHKITKRGQNVTFRCDPISEHNRLYWYRQTLGQGPEFLTYFQNEAQLEKSRLLSDRFSAERPKGSFSTLEIQRTEQGDSAMYLCASSALEGAQYFGPGTRLTVL.